A selection of T cell receptor beta chains follows, all from one sample in a study of neoadjuvant nivolumab and ipilimumab in lung cancer. The protocol was immunoSEQ multiplex PCR, while the TCRdb copy is restricted to in-frame clones and leaves out a portion. The sample lists approximately 21,000 clones, 82% occurring once. The source material was peripheral blood, sampled before neoadjuvant nivolumab, alone or with ipilimumab. The receptors were sampled from an adult with non-small cell lung cancer. Each CDR3 is given with its conserved first and last residue. D genes are given only for firm matches. Expanded clones get a size class; other rows say once, few or many, or leave the size out.

j_gene	d_gene	v_gene	abundance	CDR3aa	CDR3nt
TRBJ2-1	TRBD2	TRBV18	NA	CASSPIRVAGGVGAYNEQFF	TGTGCCAGCTCACCAATTCGGGTAGCGGGAGGCGTCGGGGCCTACAATGAGCAGTTCTTC
TRBJ1-1	NA	TRBV7-9	NA	CASSFTTGNEAFF	TGTGCCAGCAGCTTTACGACCGGTAATGAAGCTTTCTTT
TRBJ2-5	NA	TRBV9	NA	CASSSSPTLNLETQYF	TGTGCCAGCAGCTCATCCCCCACCCTGAATTTGGAGACCCAGTACTTC
TRBJ2-7	NA	TRBV4-3	NA	CASSQYTGSYEQYF	TGCGCCAGCAGCCAATATACGGGATCCTACGAGCAGTACTTC
TRBJ1-1	NA	TRBV7-8	NA	CASSPNRVTNTEAFF	TGTGCCAGCAGCCCAAACCGGGTAACGAACACTGAAGCTTTCTTT
TRBJ2-2	NA	TRBV9	NA	CASSVGTPNTGELFF	TGTGCCAGCAGCGTAGGGACACCCAACACCGGGGAGCTGTTTTTT
TRBJ2-1	TRBD2	TRBV9	few	CASSVAGGPGYNEQFF	TGTGCCAGCAGCGTAGCGGGAGGGCCCGGCTACAATGAGCAGTTCTTC
TRBJ1-1	NA	TRBV9	NA	CASSVGVAGVGTEAFF	TGTGCCAGCAGCGTAGGGGTAGCAGGGGTTGGGACTGAAGCTTTCTTT
TRBJ2-5	TRBD2	TRBV7-2	NA	CASSSGGRSQETQYF	TGTGCCAGCAGCTCGGGGGGTAGGAGCCAAGAGACCCAGTACTTC
TRBJ2-1	TRBD2	TRBV7-3	NA	CASSLNAGATYNEQFF	TGTGCCAGCAGCTTAAACGCGGGAGCGACTTACAATGAGCAGTTCTTC
TRBJ2-7	TRBD2	TRBV7-8	few	CASSLERLASPEQYF	TGTGCCAGCAGCTTAGAAAGACTAGCGAGTCCCGAGCAGTACTTC
TRBJ2-7	NA	TRBV7-2	NA	CASSLAEGTEQYF	TGTGCCAGCAGCTTAGCGGAGGGAACCGAGCAGTACTTC
TRBJ1-5	NA	TRBV7-8	NA	CASSPTYRDDNQPQHF	TGTGCCAGCAGCCCAACCTACAGGGACGACAATCAGCCCCAGCATTTT
TRBJ2-7	NA	TRBV18	NA	CASSRTTGTDLYEQYF	TGTGCCAGCTCACGAACGACCGGGACGGATCTCTACGAGCAGTACTTC
TRBJ1-2	NA	TRBV13	NA	CASSLGRGGYGYTF	TGTGCCAGCAGCTTAGGCCGGGGGGGCTATGGCTACACCTTC
TRBJ2-5	TRBD2	TRBV15	NA	CATSRDGRDSETQYF	TGTGCCACCAGCAGAGATGGGAGGGATTCGGAGACCCAGTACTTC
TRBJ2-7	NA	TRBV5-5	NA	CASSSGTYYEQYF	TGTGCCAGCAGCTCCGGGACTTACTACGAGCAGTACTTC
TRBJ2-1	TRBD1	TRBV5-1	once	CASSIQTGGNEQFF	TGCGCCAGCAGCATCCAGACAGGGGGGAATGAGCAGTTCTTC